Sequencing of this TCR beta chain was carried out in a study of T cell responses to AZD1222 COVID-19 vaccine. Study observations and caveats: Distributed over spike, vaccine-associated CD4 TCRs predominated at 160-218 and 743-854. A mostly white British donor set with more females was recruited, and clonal diversity was possibly underestimated. Spike-specific TCR repertoires showed rising breadth and depth after two AZD1222 doses.

This CDR3 is 16 amino acids long. V was pared by 2 bases and J by 4 bases, with 6 bases of the junction left unmatched. Germline CDR1 reads KGHDR; CDR2 reads SFDVKD. Repertoires were generated with immunoSEQ multiplex PCR, while TCRdb's copy carries only in-frame clones and drops some. The sample holds roughly 170,000 clones, about nine tenths seen once. This clone turned up a few times. Its antigen is undetermined. V and J are TRBV24-1 and TRBJ2-3; TRBD2 matches at 9 bases. Material: peripheral blood, obtained on day 0 of AZD1222 vaccination. This sequence was found in an adult in good health. The CDR3 spells CATSDSGTSFPDTQYF. The CDR3 coding sequence is TGTGCCACCAGTGATTCAGGGACTAGCTTCCCAGATACGCAGTATTTT.